The 26 T cell receptor beta chains below were found in one sample sequenced in a study of blood T cell repertoires in COVID-19. The method was immunoSEQ multiplex PCR; TCRdb's version includes in-frame clones alone and lacks a portion of them. This repertoire shows 350,000 or so clones, more than 70% found once; its top ten account for 3% to 4.5%. What was sequenced was peripheral blood. The receptors were gathered from a woman aged 55-70 years with COVID-19, enrolled during active disease.

The rearrangement uses TRBV28 and TRBJ2-6; a possible D gene is TRBD2 (5 bases). The germline V gene has CDR1 MDHEN and CDR2 SYDVKM. This CDR3 has 15 amino acids. Trimming took off 3 bases at V and 0 bases at J, with 6 bases between the two ends. CDR3 sequence reads: CASSFEGSGANVLTF. The CDR3, as DNA: TGTGCCAGCAGTTTTGAGGGCTCTGGGGCCAACGTCCTGACTTTC.

The chain links TRBV5-5 to TRBJ2-7; 9 positions match TRBD1. The CDR3 is made up of 14 amino acids. Germline trimming cut 5 bases from V and 2 bases from J; bases unmatched to any gene: 5. The germline CDR1 and CDR2 sequences are SGHKS and YYEKEE (reference sequence). The CDR3 is CASSPGTGPYEQYF. CDR3 nucleotides: TGTGCCAGCAGTCCCGGGACAGGGCCCTACGAGCAGTACTTC.

The chain joins TRBV6-1 to TRBJ2-7, with TRBD2 matching over 8 bases. Trimming took 4 bases from V and 7 from J; bases not matched to a gene: 15. The V gene's germline CDR1 is MNHNS and CDR2 SASEGT. The CDR3 has 16 amino acids. The CDR3 loop reads CASSGRASGSQEEQYF. Here the CDR3 DNA reads TGTGCCAGCAGTGGCCGGGCTAGCGGGTCTCAGGAAGAGCAGTACTTC.

The genes are TRBV10-3 and TRBJ1-2; D unclear. The CDR3 is 15 amino acids. The V and J ends lost 3 bases and 3 bases respectively, with 14 bases between them. Germline CDR1 and CDR2: ENHRY and SYGVKD. The CDR3 coding sequence is TGTGCCATCAGTGACCCTCAATCCGGGGACTATGGCTACACCTTC. Protein sequence: CAISDPQSGDYGYTF.

V and J are TRBV5-1 and TRBJ1-2, with D perhaps matching TRBD1 (5 bases). This CDR3 spans 13 amino acids. Germline V gives CDR1 SGHRS, CDR2 YFSETQ. Between the trimmed V and J ends, which lost 0 bases and 4 bases, there was a span of 7 bases. In DNA, the CDR3 is TGCGCCAGCAGCTTGGACCAGGGCTATGGCTACACCTTC. This codes for CASSLDQGYGYTF.

V gene TRBV9 combines with J gene TRBJ2-2; 8 bases agree with TRBD2. CDR3 length: 17 amino acids. CDR1 and CDR2 from the germline V gene are SGDLS and YYNGEE. V shed 4 bases and J 5 bases; nucleotides not matched to a gene: 13. The CDR3 bases are TGTGCCAGCAGCATAAAGCGCGGCGGGGGGAGAACCGGGGAGCTGTTTTTT. Amino acids: CASSIKRGGGRTGELFF. Supplemented by reference TRBV9 and TRBJ2-2, the full variable domain reads DSGVTQTPKHLITATGQRVTLRCSPRSGDLSVYWYQQSLDQGLQFLIQYYNGEERAKGNILERFSAQQFPDLHSELNLSSLELGDSALYFCASSIKRGGGRTGELFFGEGSRLTVL.

The V call is TRBV13, the J call TRBJ2-7, with 8 bases identical to TRBD1. V lost 5 bases to trimming and J lost 6 bases; unmatched junction nucleotides: 12. The CDR3 has 15 amino acids. Germline CDR1 reads PRHDT; CDR2 reads FYEKMQ (reference sequence). The CDR3: CASSEPDRGEGEQYF. CDR3 DNA sequence: TGTGCCAGCAGCGAACCAGACAGGGGAGAGGGCGAGCAGTACTTC.

The V and J genes are TRBV28 and TRBJ2-1; TRBD2 aligns across 8 bases. The germline gives CDR1 MDHEN, CDR2 SYDVKM. There are 15 residues in the CDR3. V trimming: 8 bases; J trimming: 5 bases; junction bases outside the gene matches: 11. CDR3 in amino acids: CASSGGGGLDNEQFF. CDR3 nucleotides: TGTGCCAGCTCCGGCGGCGGGGGGCTTGACAATGAGCAGTTCTTC. Full variable domain (rest looked up from reference TRBV28 and TRBJ2-1): DVKVTQSSRYLVKRTGEKVFLECVQDMDHENMFWYRQDPGLGLRLIYFSYDVKMKEKGDIPEGYSVSREKKERFSLILESASTNQTSMYLCASSGGGGLDNEQFFGPGTRLTVL.

This chain joins TRBV5-1 and TRBJ1-3; D is uncertain. The CDR3 is 15 amino acids. Germline V gives CDR1 SGHRS, CDR2 YFSETQ. V lost 2 bases, J lost 8 bases, and 17 bases lay in between. In DNA, the CDR3 is TGCGCCAGCAGCTTTAATTTTTACGAGTTCGACACCATATATTTT. Residues: CASSFNFYEFDTIYF.

This chain joins TRBV30 and TRBJ1-6, with D perhaps matching TRBD1 (5 bases). CDR3 length: 15 amino acids. The germline V gene encodes CDR1 GTSNPN and CDR2 SVGIG (reference sequence). Deletions cut 5 bases from V and 6 bases from J, with 17 bases between. CDR3 region: CAWGAGVEANSPLHF. In DNA, the CDR3 is TGTGCCTGGGGGGCGGGGGTTGAGGCTAATTCACCCCTCCACTTT.

The chain has TRBV6-6 and TRBJ1-4; 9 bases agree with TRBD1. The CDR3 consists of 14 residues. Trimming removed 8 bases from V and 5 bases from J; junction bases left unmatched: 6. Germline CDR1 and CDR2: MNHNY and SVGAGI (reference sequence). The CDR3 reads CASARGQGNEKLFF. In DNA form, the CDR3 reads TGTGCCAGCGCAAGAGGACAGGGGAATGAAAAACTGTTTTTT.

The chain is built from TRBV6-5 and TRBJ2-3; D might be TRBD1 (5 bases). CDR1 MNHEY and CDR2 SVGAGI come from the germline V gene. V lost 6 bases, J lost 0 bases, and 10 bases lay in between. The CDR3 runs 14 residues. As DNA, the CDR3 is TGTGCCAGCAGGAGGACACTAAGCACAGATACGCAGTATTTT. Residues: CASRRTLSTDTQYF.

The gene calls are TRBV7-7 and TRBJ1-5; 9 nucleotides align to TRBD1. J lost 0 bases, V lost 1 base, and 13 bases had no gene match. The CDR3 is 20 residues long. From germline, CDR1 is SSHAT and CDR2 FNYEAQ (reference sequence). CDR3 region: CASSLGTDRGDNYSNQPQHF. In DNA, the CDR3 is TGTGCCAGCAGCTTAGGGACCGACAGGGGGGATAATTATAGCAATCAGCCCCAGCATTTT.

V gene TRBV7-8 combines with J gene TRBJ1-1, with TRBD1 matching over 7 bases. The CDR3 totals 17 residues. CDR1 and CDR2 from the germline V gene are SGHVS and FQNEAQ. The junction had 11 bases not matched to a gene; V was cut back by 4 bases and J by 0 bases. The DNA for the CDR3 is TGTGCCAGCAGCTCAAGGACAGGTTCTCGAATGAACACTGAAGCTTTCTTT. Translated: CASSSRTGSRMNTEAFF. The entire variable domain, with the rest obtained from reference TRBV7-8 and TRBJ1-1, is as follows: GAGVSQSPRYKVAKRGQDVALRCDPISGHVSLFWYQQALGQGPEFLTYFQNEAQLDKSGLPSDRFFAERPEGSVSTLKIQRTQQEDSAVYLCASSSRTGSRMNTEAFFGQGTRLTVV.

The gene calls are TRBV4-1 and TRBJ1-1; D uncertain. The germline gives CDR1 MGHRA, CDR2 YSYEKL. The CDR3 totals 14 residues. Trimming removed 4 bases from V and 3 bases from J, with 12 bases in between. In DNA, the CDR3 is TGCGCCAGCAGCCCCTTGGTGGCCGACACTGAAGCTTTCTTT. Protein sequence: CASSPLVADTEAFF.

The chain employs TRBV18 and TRBJ2-3, with D unclear. In germline, CDR1 is KGHSH, CDR2 LQKENI. The V and J ends lost 3 bases and 4 bases respectively, with 5 bases between them. CDR3 length: 12 residues. CDR3 loop: CASSPAADTQYF. CDR3 sequence (DNA): TGTGCCAGCTCACCGGCCGCAGATACGCAGTATTTT.

The rearrangement joins TRBV27 to TRBJ2-5; tentative D call: TRBD2 (6 bases). The CDR3 is 16 amino acids. The germline V gene encodes CDR1 MNHEY and CDR2 SMNVEV (reference sequence). V lost 2 bases, J lost 7 bases, and 20 bases lay in between. CDR3 amino acids: CASSLVVRGDWGTQYF. Written as DNA, the CDR3 is TGTGCCAGCAGTTTAGTAGTGCGGGGTGATTGGGGGACCCAGTACTTC.

The V call is TRBV5-5, the J call TRBJ1-5; D gene unclear. This CDR3 comprises 14 residues. V lost 4 bases, J lost 7 bases, and 15 bases lay in between. Germline CDR1 is SGHKS and CDR2 is YYEKEE (reference sequence). The CDR3 DNA follows: TGTGCCAGCAGCCCGGAGCGGGGAGACCAGCCCCAGCATTTT. This gives the protein CASSPERGDQPQHF.

V and J are TRBV9 and TRBJ2-1; TRBD1 matches at 9 bases. CDR1 is SGDLS and CDR2 is YYNGEE in the germline V gene. With V trimmed by 4 bases and J by 5 bases, 10 bases remained unmatched. This CDR3 has 16 residues. DNA of the CDR3: TGTGCCAGCAGCCCCACCCCCGGGACAGGGAACAATGAGCAGTTCTTC. Encoded protein: CASSPTPGTGNNEQFF. Complete variable domain (other parts from reference TRBV9 and TRBJ2-1): DSGVTQTPKHLITATGQRVTLRCSPRSGDLSVYWYQQSLDQGLQFLIQYYNGEERAKGNILERFSAQQFPDLHSELNLSSLELGDSALYFCASSPTPGTGNNEQFFGPGTRLTVL.

The chain joins TRBV5-4 to TRBJ2-3; 15 positions match TRBD2. The CDR3 runs 15 residues. CDR1 SGHNT and CDR2 YYREEE come from the germline V gene (reference sequence). Unmatched junction bases numbered 3, after V lost 4 bases and J lost 6 bases. The CDR3 spells CASSTGLAGGDTQYF. CDR3 in DNA: TGTGCCAGCAGCACAGGACTAGCGGGGGGGGATACGCAGTATTTT.

This chain connects TRBV5-1 to TRBJ2-3; D is unresolved. The CDR3 sequence is 15 residues long. From germline, CDR1 is SGHRS and CDR2 YFSETQ. Between the trimmed V and J ends, which lost 2 bases and 2 bases, there was a span of 12 bases. The CDR3 DNA reads TGCGCCAGCAGCTTTGATAGCCCCCTCACAGATACGCAGTATTTT. Amino acid sequence: CASSFDSPLTDTQYF.

The chain joins TRBV7-3 to TRBJ2-5; 11 bases agree with TRBD1. CDR1 and CDR2 from the germline V gene are SGHTA and FQGTGA. V shed 5 bases, J shed 3 bases, and the junction held 2 bases outside the gene matches. The CDR3 runs to 14 residues. The CDR3 spells CASSRDRGEETQYF. The CDR3 nucleotides are TGTGCCAGCAGCCGGGACAGGGGGGAAGAGACCCAGTACTTC.

The J gene is TRBJ2-5, the V gene TRBV4-1; D ambiguous. CDR1 and CDR2 (germline): MGHRA, YSYEKL. V was shortened by 2 bases and J by 2 bases, with 18 bases between the two germline ends. This CDR3 comprises 17 residues. The CDR3 region has the DNA TGCGCCAGCAGCCAATCCCCGTTAACCGGGTTACAAGAGACCCAGTACTTC. Its protein is CASSQSPLTGLQETQYF.

The chain is built from TRBV2 and TRBJ1-2; D not resolved. The CDR3 is made up of 13 amino acids. Germline values: CDR1 SNHLY, CDR2 FYNNEI. Trimming left V 5 bases short and J 1 base short, with 8 bases between. CDR3 sequence: CASSKSVNYGYTF. The CDR3 bases are TGTGCCAGCAGTAAGAGCGTTAACTATGGCTACACCTTC.

This clone was seen more than once but under ten times. The chain combines TRBV10-2 with TRBJ1-1; 7 bases agree with TRBD1. Losses at the gene ends were 8 bases for V and 0 bases for J; bases not matched to a gene: 3. The CDR3 contains 13 residues. From germline, CDR1 is WSHSY and CDR2 SAAADI. CDR3 amino acids: CASRTGMNTEAFF. The CDR3 DNA follows: TGCGCCAGCCGGACAGGCATGAACACTGAAGCTTTCTTT.

The rearrangement links TRBV4-1 to TRBJ2-1; 10 positions match TRBD1. V gave up 4 bases and J gave up 1 base; unmatched junction bases: 7. The CDR3 is 17 residues long. Looked up from germline, CDR1 is MGHRA and CDR2 is YSYEKL. CDR3: CASSLPRDRGSYNEQFF. In DNA form, the CDR3 reads TGCGCCAGCAGCCTTCCCCGGGACAGGGGTTCCTACAATGAGCAGTTCTTC.